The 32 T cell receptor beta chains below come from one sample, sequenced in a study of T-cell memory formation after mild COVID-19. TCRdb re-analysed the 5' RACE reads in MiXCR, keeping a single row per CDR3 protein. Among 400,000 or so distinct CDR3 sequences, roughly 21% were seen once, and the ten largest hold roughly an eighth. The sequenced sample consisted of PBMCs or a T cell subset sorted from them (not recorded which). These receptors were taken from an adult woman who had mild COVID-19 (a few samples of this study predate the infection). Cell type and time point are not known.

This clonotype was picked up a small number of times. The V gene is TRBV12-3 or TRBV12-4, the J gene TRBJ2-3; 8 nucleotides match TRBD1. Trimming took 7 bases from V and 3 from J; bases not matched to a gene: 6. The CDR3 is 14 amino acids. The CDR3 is CASIDTGGTDTQYF. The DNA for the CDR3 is TGTGCCAGCATAGATACAGGGGGGACAGATACGCAGTATTTT.

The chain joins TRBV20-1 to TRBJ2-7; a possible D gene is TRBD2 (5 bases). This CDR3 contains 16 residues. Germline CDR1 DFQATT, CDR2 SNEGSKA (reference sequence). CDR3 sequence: CSPSPLDGPKTYEQYF. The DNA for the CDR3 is TGCAGCCCTAGCCCTCTGGACGGGCCGAAAACCTACGAGCAGTACTTC.

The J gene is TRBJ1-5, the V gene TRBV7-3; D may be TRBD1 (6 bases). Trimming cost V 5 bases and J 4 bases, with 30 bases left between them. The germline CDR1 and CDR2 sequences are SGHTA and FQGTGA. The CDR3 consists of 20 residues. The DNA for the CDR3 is TGTGCCAGCAGCCGAGCCAGGGGTTTCGAGCCTATCAGCGTTAATCAGCCCCAGCATTTT. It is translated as CASSRARGFEPISVNQPQHF.

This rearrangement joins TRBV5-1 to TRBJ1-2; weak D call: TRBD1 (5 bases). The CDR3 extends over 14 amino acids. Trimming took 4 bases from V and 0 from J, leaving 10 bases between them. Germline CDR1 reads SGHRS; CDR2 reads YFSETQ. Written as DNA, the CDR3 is TGCGCCAGCAGCCCATACAGGACTAACTATGGCTACACCTTC. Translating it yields CASSPYRTNYGYTF.

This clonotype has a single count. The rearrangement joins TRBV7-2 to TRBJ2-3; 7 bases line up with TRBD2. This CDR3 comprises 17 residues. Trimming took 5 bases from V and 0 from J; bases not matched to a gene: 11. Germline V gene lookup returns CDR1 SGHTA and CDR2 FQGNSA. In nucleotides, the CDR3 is TGTGCCAGCAGCCCGCGTGGGACTACCAGTAGCACAGATACGCAGTATTTT. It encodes CASSPRGTTSSTDTQYF.

CDR3 loop: CASSPSQYTGTSYEQYF. DNA for the CDR3: TGTGCCAGCAGTCCAAGCCAATACACAGGTACCTCCTACGAGCAGTACTTC. The chain is built from TRBV6-1 and TRBJ2-7; perhaps TRBD1 as D (5 bases). This CDR3 region has 17 residues. Looked up from germline, CDR1 is MNHNS and CDR2 is SASEGT. V gave up 5 bases and J gave up 0 bases, with 20 bases separating them.

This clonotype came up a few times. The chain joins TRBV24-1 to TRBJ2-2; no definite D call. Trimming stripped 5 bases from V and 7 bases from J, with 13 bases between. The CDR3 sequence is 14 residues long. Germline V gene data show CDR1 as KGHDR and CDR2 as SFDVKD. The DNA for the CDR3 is TGTGCCACCAGTGTGCGTGAGCTTAACGGGGAGCTGTTTTTT. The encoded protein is CATSVRELNGELFF.

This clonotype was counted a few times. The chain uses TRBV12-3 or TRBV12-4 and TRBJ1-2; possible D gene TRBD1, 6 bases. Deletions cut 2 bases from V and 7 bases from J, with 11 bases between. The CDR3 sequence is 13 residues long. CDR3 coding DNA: TGTGCCAGCAGTTTACAGGGGTATAGTGGCTACACCTTC. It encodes CASSLQGYSGYTF.

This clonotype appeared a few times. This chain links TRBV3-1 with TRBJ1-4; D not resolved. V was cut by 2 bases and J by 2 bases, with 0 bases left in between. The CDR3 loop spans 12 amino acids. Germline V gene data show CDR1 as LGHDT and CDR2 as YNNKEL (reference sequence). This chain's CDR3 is CASSQTNEKLFF. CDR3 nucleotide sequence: TGTGCCAGCAGCCAAACTAATGAAAAACTGTTTTTT.

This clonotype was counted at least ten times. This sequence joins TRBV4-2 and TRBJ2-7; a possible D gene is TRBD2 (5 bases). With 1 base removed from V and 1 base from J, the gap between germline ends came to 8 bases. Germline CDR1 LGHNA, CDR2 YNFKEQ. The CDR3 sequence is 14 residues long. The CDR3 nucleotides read TGTGCCAGCAGCCAAGGAGAGGGATCCTACGAGCAGTACTTC. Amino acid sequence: CASSQGEGSYEQYF.

The chain's CDR3 is CASSSGQAIRGEKLFF. The CDR3 region has the DNA TGTGCCAGCAGTTCGGGACAGGCAATACGGGGCGAAAAACTGTTTTTT. V gene TRBV6-5 combines with J gene TRBJ1-4; 8 bases are a match to TRBD1. Trimming took 4 bases from V and 8 from J; bases not matched to a gene: 12. Germline V lookup: CDR1 MNHEY, CDR2 SVGAGI. The CDR3 loop spans 16 amino acids.

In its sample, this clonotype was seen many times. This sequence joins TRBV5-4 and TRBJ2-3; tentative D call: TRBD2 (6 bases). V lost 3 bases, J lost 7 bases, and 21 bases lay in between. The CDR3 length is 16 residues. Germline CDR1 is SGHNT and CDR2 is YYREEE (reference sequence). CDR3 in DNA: TGTGCCAGCAGCTCTCAGGCGGGACCACGGGGAAATACGCAGTATTTT. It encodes CASSSQAGPRGNTQYF.

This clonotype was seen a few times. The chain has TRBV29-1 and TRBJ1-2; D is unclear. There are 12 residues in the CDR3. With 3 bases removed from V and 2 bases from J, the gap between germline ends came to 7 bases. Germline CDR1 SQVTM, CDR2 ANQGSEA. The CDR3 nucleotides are TGCAGCGTTGATGCGGGGAACTATGGCTACACCTTC. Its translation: CSVDAGNYGYTF.

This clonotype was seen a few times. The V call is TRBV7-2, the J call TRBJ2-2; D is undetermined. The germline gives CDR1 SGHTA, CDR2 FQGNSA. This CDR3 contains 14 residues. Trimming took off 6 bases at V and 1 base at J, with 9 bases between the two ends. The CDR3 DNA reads TGTGCCAGCAGAGGACCGGGGAACACCGGGGAGCTGTTTTTT. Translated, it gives CASRGPGNTGELFF.

The CDR3 loop is CASSLAGAGSNQPQHF. The CDR3 coding sequence is TGTGCCAGCAGTTTGGCAGGGGCCGGTAGCAATCAGCCCCAGCATTTT. The J gene is TRBJ1-5, the V gene TRBV27, with a weak D call TRBD1 (6 bases). The CDR3 extends over 16 amino acids. Trimming pared 3 bases from V and 0 bases from J, leaving 12 bases between. The V gene's germline CDR1 is MNHEY and CDR2 SMNVEV (reference sequence).

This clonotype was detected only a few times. The CDR3 loop reads CASSLSRGAETQYF. The CDR3 nucleotides read TGTGCCAGCAGCTTATCACGGGGAGCAGAGACCCAGTACTTC. This sequence joins TRBV7-9 and TRBJ2-5; tentatively, D is TRBD2 (5 bases). Germline CDR1 is SEHNR and CDR2 is FQNEAQ (reference sequence). This CDR3 has 14 amino acids. V dropped 2 bases and J dropped 4 bases, with 11 bases sitting between them.

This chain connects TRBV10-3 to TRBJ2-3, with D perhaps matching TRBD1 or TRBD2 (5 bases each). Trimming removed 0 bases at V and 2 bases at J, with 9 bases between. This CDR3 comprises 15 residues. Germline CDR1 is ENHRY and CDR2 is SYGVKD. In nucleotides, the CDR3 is TGTGCCATCAGTGAGTCGGGGGTGGTCACAGATACGCAGTATTTT. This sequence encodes CAISESGVVTDTQYF.

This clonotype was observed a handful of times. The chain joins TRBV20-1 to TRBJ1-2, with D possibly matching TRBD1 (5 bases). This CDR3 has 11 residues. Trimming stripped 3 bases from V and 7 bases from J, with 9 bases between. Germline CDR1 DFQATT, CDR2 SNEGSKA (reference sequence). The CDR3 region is CSASMGTGYTF. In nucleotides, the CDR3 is TGCAGTGCTAGTATGGGGACTGGCTACACCTTC.

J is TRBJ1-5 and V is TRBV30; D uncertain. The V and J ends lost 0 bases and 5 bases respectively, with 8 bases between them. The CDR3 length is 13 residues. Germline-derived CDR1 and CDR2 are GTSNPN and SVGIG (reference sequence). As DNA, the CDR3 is TGTGCCTGGAGTGTAGCCGCGGATCAGCCCCAGCATTTT. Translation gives CAWSVAADQPQHF.

This chain's CDR3 is CASSYGTVRERSSYEQYF. The DNA of the CDR3 is TGTGCCAGCAGTTATGGGACGGTCCGAGAGAGATCCTCCTACGAGCAGTACTTC. The chain recombines TRBV6-6 with TRBJ2-7; D may match TRBD1 or TRBD2 (5 bases each). The CDR3 length is 18 residues. CDR1 is MNHNY, CDR2 SVGAGI, per germline (reference sequence). Between the trimmed V and J ends, which lost 3 bases and 0 bases, there was a span of 21 bases.

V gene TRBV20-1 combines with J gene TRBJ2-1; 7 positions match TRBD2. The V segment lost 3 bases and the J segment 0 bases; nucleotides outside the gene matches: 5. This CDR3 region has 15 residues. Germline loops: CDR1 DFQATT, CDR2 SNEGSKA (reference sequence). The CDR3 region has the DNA TGCAGTGCTAGGTCCGGGGGGAGCTCCTACAATGAGCAGTTCTTC. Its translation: CSARSGGSSYNEQFF.

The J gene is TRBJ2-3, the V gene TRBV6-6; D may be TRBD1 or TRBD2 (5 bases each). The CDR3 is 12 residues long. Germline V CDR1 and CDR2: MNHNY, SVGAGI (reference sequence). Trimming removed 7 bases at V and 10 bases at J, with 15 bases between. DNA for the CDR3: TGTGCCAGCACCCCCCCCCGGGGCCCGCAGTATTTT. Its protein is CASTPPRGPQYF.

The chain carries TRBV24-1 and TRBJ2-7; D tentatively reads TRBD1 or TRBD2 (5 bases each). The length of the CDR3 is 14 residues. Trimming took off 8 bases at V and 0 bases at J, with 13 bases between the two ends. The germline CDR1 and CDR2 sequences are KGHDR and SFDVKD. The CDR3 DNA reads TGTGCCACCACGAACTGGGGGAGCTCCTACGAGCAGTACTTC. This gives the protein CATTNWGSSYEQYF.

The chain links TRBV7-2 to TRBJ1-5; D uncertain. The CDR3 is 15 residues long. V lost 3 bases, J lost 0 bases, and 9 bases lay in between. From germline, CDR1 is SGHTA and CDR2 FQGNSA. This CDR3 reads CASSLTEDSNQPQHF. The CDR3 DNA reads TGTGCCAGCAGCTTGACGGAAGATAGCAATCAGCCCCAGCATTTT.

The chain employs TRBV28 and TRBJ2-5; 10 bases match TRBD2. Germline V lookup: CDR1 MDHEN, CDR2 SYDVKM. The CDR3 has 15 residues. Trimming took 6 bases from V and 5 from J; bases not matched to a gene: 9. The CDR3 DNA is TGTGCCAGCAGGGCTAGCGGGAGTTGGTTTGAGACCCAGTACTTC. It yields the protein CASRASGSWFETQYF.

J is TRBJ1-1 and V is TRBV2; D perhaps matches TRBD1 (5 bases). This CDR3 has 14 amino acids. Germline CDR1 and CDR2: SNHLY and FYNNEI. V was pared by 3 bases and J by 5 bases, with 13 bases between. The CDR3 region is CASSDYQGSTEAFF. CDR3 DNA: TGTGCCAGCAGTGACTATCAGGGAAGTACTGAAGCTTTCTTT.

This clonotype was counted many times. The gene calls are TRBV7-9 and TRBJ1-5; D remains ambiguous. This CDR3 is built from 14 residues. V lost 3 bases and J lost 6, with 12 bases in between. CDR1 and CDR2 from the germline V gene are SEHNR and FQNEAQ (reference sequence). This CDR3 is CASSFDGSGQPQHF. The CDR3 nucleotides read TGTGCCAGCAGCTTCGATGGAAGTGGTCAGCCCCAGCATTTT.

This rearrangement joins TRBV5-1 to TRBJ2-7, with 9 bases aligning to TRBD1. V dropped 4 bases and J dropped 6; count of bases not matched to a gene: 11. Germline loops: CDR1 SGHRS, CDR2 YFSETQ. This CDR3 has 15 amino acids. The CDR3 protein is CASSPDRGERVEQYF. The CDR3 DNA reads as TGCGCCAGCAGCCCAGACAGGGGGGAGAGGGTCGAGCAGTACTTC.

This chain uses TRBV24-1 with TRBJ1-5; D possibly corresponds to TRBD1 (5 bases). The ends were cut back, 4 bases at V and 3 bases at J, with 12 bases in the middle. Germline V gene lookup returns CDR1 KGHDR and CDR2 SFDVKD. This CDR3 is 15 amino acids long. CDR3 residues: CATSDPRQPNQPQHF. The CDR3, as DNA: TGTGCCACCAGTGACCCCCGACAGCCCAATCAGCCCCAGCATTTT.

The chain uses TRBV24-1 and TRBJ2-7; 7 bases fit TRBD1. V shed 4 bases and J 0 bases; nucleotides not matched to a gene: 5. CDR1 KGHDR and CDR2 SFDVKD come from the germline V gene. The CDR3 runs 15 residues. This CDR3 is CATSEAGTASYEQYF. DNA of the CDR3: TGTGCCACCAGTGAAGCCGGGACAGCCTCCTACGAGCAGTACTTC.

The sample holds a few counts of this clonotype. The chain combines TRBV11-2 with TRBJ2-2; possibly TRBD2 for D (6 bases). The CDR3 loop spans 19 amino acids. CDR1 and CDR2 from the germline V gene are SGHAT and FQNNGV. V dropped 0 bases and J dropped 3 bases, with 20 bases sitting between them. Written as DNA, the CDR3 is TGTGCCAGCAGCTTAGATCGGGGGAGAAGTAGCTCCGACACCGGGGAGCTGTTTTTT. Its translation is CASSLDRGRSSSDTGELFF.

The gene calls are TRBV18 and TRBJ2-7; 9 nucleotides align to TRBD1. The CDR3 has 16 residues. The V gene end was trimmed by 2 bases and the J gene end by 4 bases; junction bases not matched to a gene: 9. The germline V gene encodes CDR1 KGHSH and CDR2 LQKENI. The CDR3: CASSPSEQGAMYEQYF. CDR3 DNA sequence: TGTGCCAGCTCACCAAGCGAACAGGGGGCTATGTACGAGCAGTACTTC.